One and the same sample provided the 11 T cell receptor beta chains below, sequenced in a study of T-cell reconstitution after alpha-beta-depleted transplantation in children. Library preparation (for TCRbeta) was performed with unique molecular identifiers. Via MiXCR, TCRdb re-called the PCR reads, giving one row per CDR3 protein. The profile covers about 360,000 distinct CDR3 sequences, with about an eighth appearing a single time and approximately 4.2% taken by the ten largest. This material consisted of PBMCs, taken from the stem cell graft. The receptors were sampled from a human donor who donated a stem cell graft to a child with Fanconi anemia.

The CDR3: CAISEWRRGTQADTQYF. CDR3 nucleotides: TGTGCCATCAGTGAGTGGAGGCGTGGGACCCAGGCAGATACGCAGTATTTT. The chain links TRBV10-3 to TRBJ2-3, with D perhaps being TRBD1 or TRBD2 (5 bases each). Between the trimmed V and J ends, which lost 1 base and 4 bases, there was a span of 18 bases. The CDR3 contains 17 residues. CDR1 ENHRY and CDR2 SYGVKD come from the germline V gene.

The V gene is TRBV9, the J gene TRBJ2-7; D could derive from TRBD1 or TRBD2 (5 bases each). The V gene's germline CDR1 is SGDLS and CDR2 YYNGEE. V lost 4 bases and J 0 bases, leaving 11 bases between the germline ends. The CDR3 sequence is 14 residues long. The CDR3: CASSLRDLSYEQYF. The CDR3 bases are TGTGCCAGCAGCCTCAGGGACCTCTCCTACGAGCAGTACTTC.

The chain carries TRBV7-9 and TRBJ2-1; TRBD1 matches 10 bases. There are 14 residues in the CDR3. The junction had 7 bases not matched to a gene; V was cut back by 8 bases and J by 6 bases. Looked up from germline, CDR1 is SEHNR and CDR2 is FQNEAQ (reference sequence). CDR3 protein: CASPRQGAGNEQFF. Here the CDR3 DNA reads TGTGCCAGCCCGAGACAGGGGGCCGGCAATGAGCAGTTCTTC.

This clonotype appeared a single time. This rearrangement joins TRBV12-3 or TRBV12-4 to TRBJ2-7; D is tentatively TRBD1 or TRBD2 (5 bases each). V lost 3 bases to trimming and J lost 4 bases, with 7 bases between them. The CDR3 is made up of 12 amino acids. CDR3 bases: TGTGCCAGCAGTTTTTGGGGGTACGAGCAGTACGTC. It yields the protein CASSFWGYEQYV.

This rearrangement joins TRBV10-3 to TRBJ2-7; D may correspond to TRBD1 or TRBD2 (6 bases each). V was clipped by 7 bases and J by 6 bases, with 16 bases between them. Germline V gene sequence: CDR1 ENHRY, CDR2 SYGVKD. The CDR3 is 13 amino acids. The DNA for the CDR3 is TGTGCCATCACGAATAGGGGGGTAGGCGAGCAGTACTTC. Amino acids: CAITNRGVGEQYF.

J is TRBJ1-4 and V is TRBV4-2, with TRBD1 matching over 7 bases. This CDR3 spans 14 amino acids. V dropped 1 base and J dropped 6; count of bases not matched to a gene: 2. Germline V gene data show CDR1 as LGHNA and CDR2 as YNFKEQ. CDR3 sequence (DNA): TGTGCCAGCAGCCAAGCCAGGGGGTATGAAAAACTGTTTTTT. This sequence encodes CASSQARGYEKLFF.

The genes are TRBV9 and TRBJ2-2, with D perhaps TRBD2 (7 bases). Trimming stripped 2 bases from V and 5 bases from J, with 13 bases between. This CDR3 spans 15 amino acids. From germline, CDR1 is SGDLS and CDR2 YYNGEE. CDR3 nucleotide sequence: TGTGCCAGCAGCGTCTGGGGGGGCCAGACCGGGGAGCTGTTTTTT. This translates into CASSVWGGQTGELFF.

This clonotype has at least ten counts. The J gene is TRBJ1-2, the V gene TRBV12-3 or TRBV12-4; TRBD1 aligns across 8 bases. V lost 1 base to trimming and J lost 6 bases; unmatched junction nucleotides: 7. There are 15 residues in the CDR3. CDR3 nucleotides: TGTGCCAGCAGTTTAGTAACAGGGGGAAATGATGGCTACACCTTC. It encodes CASSLVTGGNDGYTF.

This clonotype appeared a few times. This chain links TRBV7-8 with TRBJ2-1; 7 bases are shared with TRBD2. The J segment lost 6 bases and the V segment lost 7 bases, leaving 9 bases of the junction unmatched. The CDR3 spans 14 residues. Germline assignment: CDR1 SGHVS and CDR2 FQNEAQ. CDR3 bases: TGTGCCAGCACCCCCTTGGGGGGGGGCAATGAGCAGTTCTTC. This encodes CASTPLGGGNEQFF.

The V and J genes are TRBV12-3 or TRBV12-4 and TRBJ2-7; possibly TRBD2 for D (6 bases). The CDR3 length is 14 residues. Trimming took 3 bases from V and 4 from J, leaving 13 bases between them. CDR3 DNA sequence: TGTGCCAGCAGTTTCGGAGGGCAGCTTTACGAGCAGTACTTC. This codes for CASSFGGQLYEQYF.

This clonotype was observed many times. This sequence joins TRBV3-1 and TRBJ2-3; D remains unclear. Germline V CDR1 and CDR2: LGHDT, YNNKEL (reference sequence). Trimming cost V 0 bases and J 7 bases, with 5 bases left between them. The CDR3 has 12 amino acids. DNA of the CDR3: TGTGCCAGCAGCCAAGAACTCCATACGCAGTATTTT. It translates to CASSQELHTQYF.